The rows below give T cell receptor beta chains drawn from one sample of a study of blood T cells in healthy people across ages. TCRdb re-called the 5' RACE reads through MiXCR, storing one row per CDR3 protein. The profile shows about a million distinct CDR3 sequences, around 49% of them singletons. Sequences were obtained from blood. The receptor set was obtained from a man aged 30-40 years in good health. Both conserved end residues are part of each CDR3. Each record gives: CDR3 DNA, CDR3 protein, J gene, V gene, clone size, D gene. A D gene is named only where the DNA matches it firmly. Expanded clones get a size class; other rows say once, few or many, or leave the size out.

TGCAGTGCTAGCGACAGGGGGAATGAGCAGTTCTTC CSASDRGNEQFF TRBJ2-1 TRBV20-1 NA TRBD1
TGTGCCAGCAGCTTGGACAGCGGCAATCAGCCCCAGCATTTT CASSLDSGNQPQHF TRBJ1-5 TRBV7-2 many NA
TGTGCCAGCAGTTTATCTCTAGCGGAATACAATGAGCAGTTCTTC CASSLSLAEYNEQFF TRBJ2-1 TRBV27 few TRBD2
TGTGCCAGCAGTTCCCCCCTCGGGGGCGCTGGGGCCAACGTCCTGACTTTC CASSSPLGGAGANVLTF TRBJ2-6 TRBV12-3/TRBV12-4 once NA
TGTGCCAGCAGACGGGACTCCGGGATACACGAGCAGTACTTC CASRRDSGIHEQYF TRBJ2-7 TRBV6-2/TRBV6-3 NA NA
TGTGCCAGCCATTCTGACGGCTATGGCTACACCTTC CASHSDGYGYTF TRBJ1-2 TRBV27 many NA
TGTGCCAGCAGCGAGGGGCCTGTGCGTAGCTCCTACGAGCAGTACTTC CASSEGPVRSSYEQYF TRBJ2-7 TRBV9 few NA
TGCAGTGCTCTAGCGGGGAGCACAGATACGCAGTATTTT CSALAGSTDTQYF TRBJ2-3 TRBV20-1 few TRBD2
TGTGCCAGCAGCCCCCTTGGACAGGATTACACAGATACGCAGTATTTT CASSPLGQDYTDTQYF TRBJ2-3 TRBV7-9 NA TRBD1
TGTGCCAGCAGCCAAGATAAGGAGGAGCGGGGTTACAATGAGCAGTTCTTC CASSQDKEERGYNEQFF TRBJ2-1 TRBV4-2 few TRBD2
TGTGCCAGCAGCCTTCGGACATTCAATAATTCACCCCTCCACTTT CASSLRTFNNSPLHF TRBJ1-6 TRBV14 NA NA
TGCGCCAGCAGCAAAAAGTACCTAGGGGGTGACTATGGCTACACCTTC CASSKKYLGGDYGYTF TRBJ1-2 TRBV4-1 NA NA
TGCGCCAGCAGCGAAGGTGATGGGACCCTCTCCTACAATGAGCAGTTCTTC CASSEGDGTLSYNEQFF TRBJ2-1 TRBV4-1 NA NA
TGTGCCAGCAGCGGTGAAGGCTATGGCTACACCTTC CASSGEGYGYTF TRBJ1-2 TRBV9 NA NA
TGCAGCGTTGAACCCCGAGAAGTGGATGAGCAGTACTTC CSVEPREVDEQYF TRBJ2-7 TRBV29-1 once NA
TGTGCCTGCAGTTACTCGGGGGGGGCGAGGAATGAGCAGTTCTTC CACSYSGGARNEQFF TRBJ2-1 TRBV6-2/TRBV6-3 NA TRBD2
TGTGCCAGCAGTGAGACAGGGACAGCCAAAAACATTCAGTACTTC CASSETGTAKNIQYF TRBJ2-4 TRBV28 NA TRBD1
TGTGCCAGCAATTGGGAGGGGCTTGAGACCCAGTACTTC CASNWEGLETQYF TRBJ2-5 TRBV3-1 NA TRBD2
TGCAGTGCTAGCCGTGGAGCGGCGATTTCCTACGAGCAGTACTTC CSASRGAAISYEQYF TRBJ2-7 TRBV20-1 NA NA
TGTGCCAGCAGAAGAAAGAGGGGGCGGGAGGAGACCCAGTACTTC CASRRKRGREETQYF TRBJ2-5 TRBV28 NA NA
TGTGCCAGCGGCGGCAGGGGACGAAACATTCAGTACTTC CASGGRGRNIQYF TRBJ2-4 TRBV7-9 few NA
TGTGCCAGCAGTTCCCAAACCGGGAAAGGCACTGAAGCTTTCTTT CASSSQTGKGTEAFF TRBJ1-1 TRBV12-3/TRBV12-4 many NA
TGCAGCGTTGAGGGACAGGGGGCGAGTGAAGCTTTCTTT CSVEGQGASEAFF TRBJ1-1 TRBV29-1 NA TRBD1
TGTGCTAGCAGCTCTGAGCGGGGGGAGCAGTTCTTC CASSSERGEQFF TRBJ2-1 TRBV7-7 NA TRBD2
TGCAGTGCGCTGGTGGACAGGGGGACACTTGAGACCCAGTACTTC CSALVDRGTLETQYF TRBJ2-5 TRBV20-1 NA TRBD1
TGCGCCAGCAGCTCTGGAACCTCTCACGATGAGCAGTTCTTC CASSSGTSHDEQFF TRBJ2-1 TRBV5-1 many NA
TGTGCCAGCACCCCCATTATGGGTAGCAATCAGCCCCAGCATTTT CASTPIMGSNQPQHF TRBJ1-5 TRBV27 NA NA
TGCGCCAGCAGCGAGGTACTGACAGGGAACCGCTACACCTTC CASSEVLTGNRYTF TRBJ1-2 TRBV5-1 NA TRBD1
TGTGCCATCACCGATGGCAGGGACAAGTATGGCTACACCTTC CAITDGRDKYGYTF TRBJ1-2 TRBV10-3 NA NA
TGTGCCAGCAGCTTACTAACCGGTTCTGAGCAGTTCTTC CASSLLTGSEQFF TRBJ2-1 TRBV7-9 few NA
TGCAGTGCGCCGTTGAGGCCTGGGAACACTGAAGCTTTCTTT CSAPLRPGNTEAFF TRBJ1-1 TRBV20-1 NA NA
TGCGCCAGCAGCTTGGGTCCGACAACATTTAACTATGGCTACACCTTC CASSLGPTTFNYGYTF TRBJ1-2 TRBV5-1 NA NA
TGTGCCAGCACAGCTTTGGGACAGGCAAACATTCAGTACTTC CASTALGQANIQYF TRBJ2-4 TRBV27 NA TRBD1